This is a list of T cell receptor beta chains from one sample in a study of T cell responses to AZD1222 COVID-19 vaccine. This table comes from immunoSEQ multiplex PCR, and its TCRdb copy is limited to in-frame clones, with some not included. This sample carries roughly 150,000 clones, over 90% of them seen once, and the ten largest clones take about 1.6%. The sequenced sample was peripheral blood, obtained 28 days after the second AZD1222 dose. Receptor source: an adult who received the AZD1222 COVID-19 vaccine. The CDR3 runs from the conserved cysteine through the conserved F or W. A D gene is named only where the DNA matches it firmly.

TRBJ1-2	TRBV12-3/TRBV12-4	.	CASSLGRNYGYTF	TGTGCCAGCAGTTTGGGGCGAAACTATGGCTACACCTTC
TRBJ2-7	TRBV5-8	TRBD1	CASSRNKQGIHEQYF	TGTGCCAGCAGCCGTAATAAACAGGGGATCCACGAGCAGTACTTC
TRBJ1-4	TRBV6-1	.	CASSEDARSEKLFF	TGTGCCAGCAGTGAAGATGCTCGGAGTGAAAAACTGTTTTTT
TRBJ1-5	TRBV2	TRBD1	CAGGQVNQPQHF	TGTGCCGGAGGACAGGTCAATCAGCCCCAGCATTTT
TRBJ2-2	TRBV6-4	.	CASRPRENTGELFF	TGTGCCAGCAGGCCGAGGGAGAACACCGGGGAGCTGTTTTTT
TRBJ1-1	TRBV18	.	CASSPSQQMNTEAFF	TGTGCCAGCTCACCATCACAGCAAATGAACACTGAAGCTTTCTTT
TRBJ1-5	TRBV7-2	TRBD1	CASSLTGSNQPQHF	TGTGCCAGCAGCCTGACAGGGAGCAATCAGCCCCAGCATTTT
TRBJ1-1	TRBV30	.	CAWSGYSWSTEAFF	TGTGCCTGGAGTGGGTACTCGTGGAGCACTGAAGCTTTCTTT
TRBJ2-3	TRBV27	.	CASSSFPLAASTDTQYF	TGTGCCAGCAGTTCCTTCCCCCTAGCCGCTAGCACAGATACGCAGTATTTT
TRBJ1-1	TRBV7-9	.	CASSFRAGGGTEAFF	TGTGCCAGCAGCTTTCGTGCCGGCGGAGGGACTGAAGCTTTCTTT
TRBJ2-7	TRBV29-1	TRBD2	CSAGPAGGSYEQYF	TGCAGCGCCGGCCCAGCGGGAGGGTCCTACGAGCAGTACTTC
TRBJ1-5	TRBV7-8	.	CASSLEQYQPQHF	TGTGCCAGCAGCTTAGAACAGTATCAGCCCCAGCATTTT
TRBJ2-2	TRBV11-2	TRBD2	CASSFLGGARNGELFF	TGTGCCAGCAGCTTTCTCGGGGGGGCCAGGAACGGGGAGCTGTTTTTT
TRBJ2-1	TRBV24-1	TRBD2	CATSGGGLAGGFSYNEQFF	TGTGCCACCAGTGGGGGGGGGCTAGCGGGAGGTTTCTCCTACAATGAGCAGTTCTTC
TRBJ1-5	TRBV6-2/TRBV6-3	TRBD1	CASSYSRGGPNQPQHF	TGTGCCAGCAGTTACTCCAGGGGGGGGCCTAATCAGCCCCAGCATTTT
TRBJ1-1	TRBV28	.	CASTQGGTEAFF	TGTGCCAGCACTCAAGGGGGCACTGAAGCTTTCTTT
TRBJ1-1	TRBV4-1	.	CASSQAVLQRGTEAFF	TGCGCCAGCAGCCAGGCCGTATTACAGAGGGGGACTGAAGCTTTCTTT
TRBJ1-5	TRBV2	.	CASSAQGLNQPQHF	TGTGCCAGCAGTGCCCAGGGACTCAATCAGCCCCAGCATTTT
TRBJ2-7	TRBV4-1	.	CASSQGQVTYEQYF	TGCGCCAGCAGCCAAGGACAGGTAACCTACGAGCAGTACTTC
TRBJ2-7	TRBV21-1	.	CASSATGASYEQYF	TGTGCCAGCAGCGCGACAGGGGCCTCCTACGAGCAGTACTTC
TRBJ2-2	TRBV5-4	.	CASSGLGTGELFF	TGTGCCAGCAGTGGGTTAGGCACCGGGGAGCTGTTTTTT
TRBJ2-7	TRBV6-5	TRBD1	CASSYWGTGRAHEQYF	TGTGCCAGCAGTTACTGGGGGACAGGGAGAGCCCACGAGCAGTACTTC
TRBJ1-1	TRBV27	TRBD1	CASKVGQGNTEAFF	TGTGCCAGCAAGGTTGGACAGGGGAACACTGAAGCTTTCTTT
TRBJ1-2	TRBV7-9	TRBD1	CASRPPGPGQGLYGYTF	TGTGCCAGCAGACCCCCCGGTCCGGGACAGGGCCTCTATGGCTACACCTTC
TRBJ1-2	TRBV27	.	CASGRLGYGYTF	TGTGCCAGCGGACGTCTGGGGTATGGCTACACCTTC
TRBJ1-4	TRBV30	.	CAWRSQGQNEKLFF	TGTGCCTGGAGGAGTCAGGGTCAGAATGAAAAACTGTTTTTT
TRBJ2-7	TRBV7-2	.	CASSLERAWDEQYF	TGTGCCAGCAGCCTAGAAAGAGCGTGGGACGAGCAGTACTTC